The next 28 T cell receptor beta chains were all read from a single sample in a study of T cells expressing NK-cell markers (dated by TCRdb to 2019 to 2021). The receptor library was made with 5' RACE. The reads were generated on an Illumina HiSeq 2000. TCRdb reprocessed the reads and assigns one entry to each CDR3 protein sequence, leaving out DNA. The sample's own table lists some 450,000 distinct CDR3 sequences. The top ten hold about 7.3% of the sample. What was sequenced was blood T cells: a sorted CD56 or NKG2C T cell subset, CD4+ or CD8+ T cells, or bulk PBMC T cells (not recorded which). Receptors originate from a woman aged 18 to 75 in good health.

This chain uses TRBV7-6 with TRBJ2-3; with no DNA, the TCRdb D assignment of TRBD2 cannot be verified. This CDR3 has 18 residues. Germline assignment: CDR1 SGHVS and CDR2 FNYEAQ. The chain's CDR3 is CASSLAGVTSGYTDTQYF.

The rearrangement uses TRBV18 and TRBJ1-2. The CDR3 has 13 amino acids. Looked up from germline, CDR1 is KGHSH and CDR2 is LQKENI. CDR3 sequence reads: CASSPGGSNGYTF.

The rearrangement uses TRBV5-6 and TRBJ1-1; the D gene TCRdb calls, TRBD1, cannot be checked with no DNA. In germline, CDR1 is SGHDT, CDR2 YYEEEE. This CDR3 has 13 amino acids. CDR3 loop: CASSPGRVLAAFF.

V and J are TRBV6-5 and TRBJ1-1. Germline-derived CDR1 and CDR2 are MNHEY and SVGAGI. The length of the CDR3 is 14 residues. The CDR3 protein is CASSYQTSNTEAFF.

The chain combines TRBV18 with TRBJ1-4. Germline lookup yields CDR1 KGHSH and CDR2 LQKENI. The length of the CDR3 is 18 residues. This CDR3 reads CASSPLSSRRATNEKLFF.

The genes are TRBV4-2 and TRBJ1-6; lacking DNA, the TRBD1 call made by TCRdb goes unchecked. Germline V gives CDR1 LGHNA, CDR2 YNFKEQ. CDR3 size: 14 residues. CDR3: CASSLQGSNSPLHF.

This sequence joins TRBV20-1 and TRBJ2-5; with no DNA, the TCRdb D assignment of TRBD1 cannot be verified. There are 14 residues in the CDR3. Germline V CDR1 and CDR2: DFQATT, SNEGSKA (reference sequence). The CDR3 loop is CSARETGGWETQYF.

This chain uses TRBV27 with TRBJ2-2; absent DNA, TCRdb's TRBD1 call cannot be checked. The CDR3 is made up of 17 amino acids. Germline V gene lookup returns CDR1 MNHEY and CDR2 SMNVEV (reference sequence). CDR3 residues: CASSLLPGAGNTGELFF.

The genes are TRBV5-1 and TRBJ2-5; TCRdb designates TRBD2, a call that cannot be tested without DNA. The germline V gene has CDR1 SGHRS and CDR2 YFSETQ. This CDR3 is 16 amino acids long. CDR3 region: CASSQERGGLGETQYF.

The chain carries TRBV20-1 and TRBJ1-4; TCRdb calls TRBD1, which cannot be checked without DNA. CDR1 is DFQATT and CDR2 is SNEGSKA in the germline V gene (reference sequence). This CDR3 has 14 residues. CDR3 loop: CSATRQALNEKLFF.

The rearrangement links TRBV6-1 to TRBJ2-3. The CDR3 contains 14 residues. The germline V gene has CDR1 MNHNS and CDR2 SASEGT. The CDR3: CASSGTIGTDTQYF.

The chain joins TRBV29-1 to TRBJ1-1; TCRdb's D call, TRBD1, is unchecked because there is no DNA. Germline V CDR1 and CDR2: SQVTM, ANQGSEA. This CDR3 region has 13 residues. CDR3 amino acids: CSGSRGLGAEAFF.

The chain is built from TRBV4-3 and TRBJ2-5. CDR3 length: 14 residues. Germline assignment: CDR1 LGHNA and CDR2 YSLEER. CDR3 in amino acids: CASSQDRREETQYF.

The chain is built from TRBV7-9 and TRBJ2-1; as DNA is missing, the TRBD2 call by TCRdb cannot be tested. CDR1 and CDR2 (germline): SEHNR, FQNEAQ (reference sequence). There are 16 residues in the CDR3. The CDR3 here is CASSLLTGPRGDEQFF. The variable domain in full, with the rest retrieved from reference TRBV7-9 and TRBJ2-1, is DTGVSQNPRHKITKRGQNVTFRCDPISEHNRLYWYRQTLGQGPEFLTYFQNEAQLEKSRLLSDRFSAERPKGSFSTLEIQRTEQGDSAMYLCASSLLTGPRGDEQFFGPGTRLTVL.

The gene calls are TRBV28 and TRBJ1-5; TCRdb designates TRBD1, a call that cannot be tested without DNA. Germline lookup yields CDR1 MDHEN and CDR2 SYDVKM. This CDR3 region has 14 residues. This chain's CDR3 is CASSFGTVQKAQHF.

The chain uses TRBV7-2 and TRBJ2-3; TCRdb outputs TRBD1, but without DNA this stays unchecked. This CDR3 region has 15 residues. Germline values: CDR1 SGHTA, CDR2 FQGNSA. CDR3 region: CASSVWGQETDTQYF.

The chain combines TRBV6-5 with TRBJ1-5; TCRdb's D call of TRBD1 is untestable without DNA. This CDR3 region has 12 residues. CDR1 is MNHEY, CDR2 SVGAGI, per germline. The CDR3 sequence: CASSHPAGPQHF.

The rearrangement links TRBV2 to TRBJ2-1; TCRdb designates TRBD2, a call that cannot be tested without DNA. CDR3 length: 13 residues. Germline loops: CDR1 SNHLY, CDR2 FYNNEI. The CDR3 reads CASTVAEVRVQFF.

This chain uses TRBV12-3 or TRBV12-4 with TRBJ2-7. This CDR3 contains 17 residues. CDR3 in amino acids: CASSFLPNTGLFDEQYF.

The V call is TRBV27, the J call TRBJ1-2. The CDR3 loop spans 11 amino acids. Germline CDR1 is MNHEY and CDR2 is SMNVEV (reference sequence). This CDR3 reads CASPAVKGYTF.

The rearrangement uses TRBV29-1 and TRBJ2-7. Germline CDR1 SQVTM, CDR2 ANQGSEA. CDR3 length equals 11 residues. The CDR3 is CSVGGPYEQYF.

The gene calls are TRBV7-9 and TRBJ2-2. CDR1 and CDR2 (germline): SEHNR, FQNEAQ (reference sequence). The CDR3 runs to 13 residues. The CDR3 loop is CASSLDSPGELFF.

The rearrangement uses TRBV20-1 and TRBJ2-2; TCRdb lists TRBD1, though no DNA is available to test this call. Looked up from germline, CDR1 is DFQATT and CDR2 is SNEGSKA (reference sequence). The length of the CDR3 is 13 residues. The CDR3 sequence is CSALVGGPGELFF.

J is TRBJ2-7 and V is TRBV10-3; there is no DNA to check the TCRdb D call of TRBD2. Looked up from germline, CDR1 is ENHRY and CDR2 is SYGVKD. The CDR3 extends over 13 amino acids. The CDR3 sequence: CATASGTIYEQYF.

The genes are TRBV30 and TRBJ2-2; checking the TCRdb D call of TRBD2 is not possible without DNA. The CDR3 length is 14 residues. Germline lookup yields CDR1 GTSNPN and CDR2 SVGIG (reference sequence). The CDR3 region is CAWSRAGNTGELFF.

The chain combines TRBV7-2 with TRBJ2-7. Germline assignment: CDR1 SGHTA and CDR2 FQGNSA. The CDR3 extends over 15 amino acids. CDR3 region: CASSLDPAGVSEQYF.

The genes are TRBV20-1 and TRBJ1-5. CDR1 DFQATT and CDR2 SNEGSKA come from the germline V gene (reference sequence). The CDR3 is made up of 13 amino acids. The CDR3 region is CSARKTINQPQHF.

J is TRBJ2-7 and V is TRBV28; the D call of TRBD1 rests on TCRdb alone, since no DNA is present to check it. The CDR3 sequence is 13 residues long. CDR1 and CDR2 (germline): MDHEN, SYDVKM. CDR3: CASSFGTGGEQYF.